This T cell receptor beta chain was retrieved from a study of blood T cell repertoires in COVID-19. Profiling relied on immunoSEQ multiplex PCR, and the TCRdb table lists in-frame clones only, not all of them. This table holds roughly 25,000 clones, nearly 90% found once. This clone was detected a few times. Trimming cost V 0 bases and J 10 bases, with 8 bases left between them. Germline loops: CDR1 SGHNT, CDR2 YYREEE (reference sequence). This CDR3 is built from 12 residues. Sequenced: peripheral blood. V is TRBV5-4 and J is TRBJ2-1; possible D gene TRBD1, 5 bases. The TCR sequence derives from a man between 65 and 85 years old with acute or convalescent COVID-19. The CDR3 region has the DNA TGTGCCAGCAGCTTGGAGGCAGGGGAGCAGTTCTTC. It codes for CASSLEAGEQFF.